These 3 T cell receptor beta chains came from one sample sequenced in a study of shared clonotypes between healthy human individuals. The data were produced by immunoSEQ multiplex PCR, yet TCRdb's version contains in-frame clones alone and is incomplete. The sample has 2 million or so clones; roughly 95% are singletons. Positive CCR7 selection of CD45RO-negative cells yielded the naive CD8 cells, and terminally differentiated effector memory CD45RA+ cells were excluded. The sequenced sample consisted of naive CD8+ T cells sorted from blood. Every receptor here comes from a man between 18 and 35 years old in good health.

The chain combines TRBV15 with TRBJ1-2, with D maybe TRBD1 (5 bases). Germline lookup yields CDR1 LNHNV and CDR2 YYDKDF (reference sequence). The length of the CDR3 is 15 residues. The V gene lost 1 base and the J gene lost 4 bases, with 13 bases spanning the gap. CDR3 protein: CATSRVPGEVYGYTF. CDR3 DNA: TGTGCCACCAGCAGAGTTCCGGGGGAGGTCTATGGCTACACCTTC. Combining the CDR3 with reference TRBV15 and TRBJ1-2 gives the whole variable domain DAMVIQNPRYQVTQFGKPVTLSCSQTLNHNVMYWYQQKSSQAPKLLFHYYDKDFNNEADTPDNFQSRRPNTSFCFLDIRSPGLGDTAMYLCATSRVPGEVYGYTFGSGTRLTVV.

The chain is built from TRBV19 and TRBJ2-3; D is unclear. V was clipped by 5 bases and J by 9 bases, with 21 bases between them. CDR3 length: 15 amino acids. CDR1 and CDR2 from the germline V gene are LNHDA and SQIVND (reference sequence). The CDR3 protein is CASSHTGDWGWTQYF. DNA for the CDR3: TGTGCCAGTAGTCACACTGGGGATTGGGGTTGGACGCAGTATTTT.

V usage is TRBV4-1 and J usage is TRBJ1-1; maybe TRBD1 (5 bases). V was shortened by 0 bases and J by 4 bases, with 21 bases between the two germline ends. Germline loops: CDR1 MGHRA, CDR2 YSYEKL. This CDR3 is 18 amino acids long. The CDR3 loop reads CASSQDNIGTLGITEAFF. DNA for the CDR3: TGCGCCAGCAGCCAAGATAATATAGGGACCTTGGGGATCACTGAAGCTTTCTTT.